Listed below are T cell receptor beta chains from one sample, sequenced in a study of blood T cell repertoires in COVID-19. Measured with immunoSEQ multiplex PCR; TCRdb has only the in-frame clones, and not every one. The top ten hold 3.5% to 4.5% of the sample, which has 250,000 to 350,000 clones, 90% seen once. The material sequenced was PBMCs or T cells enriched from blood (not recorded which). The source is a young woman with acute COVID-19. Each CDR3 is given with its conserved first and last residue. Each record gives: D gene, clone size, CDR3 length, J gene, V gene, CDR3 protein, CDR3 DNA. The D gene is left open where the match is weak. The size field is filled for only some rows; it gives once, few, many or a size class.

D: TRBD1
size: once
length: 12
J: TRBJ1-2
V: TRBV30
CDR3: CAGRDRRYGYTF
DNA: TGTGCCGGCCGGGACAGGAGGTATGGCTACACCTTC

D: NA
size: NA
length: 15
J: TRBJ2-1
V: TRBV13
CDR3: CASSWPGQLYNEQFF
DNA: TGTGCCAGCAGTTGGCCCGGACAGCTATACAATGAGCAGTTCTTC

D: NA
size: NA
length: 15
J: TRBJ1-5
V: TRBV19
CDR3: CASTPRSGSNQPQHF
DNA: TGTGCCAGTACTCCGAGGAGCGGTAGCAATCAGCCCCAGCATTTT

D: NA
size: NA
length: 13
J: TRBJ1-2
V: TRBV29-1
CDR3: CSVATGLNYGYTF
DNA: TGCAGCGTGGCTACCGGACTAAACTATGGCTACACCTTC

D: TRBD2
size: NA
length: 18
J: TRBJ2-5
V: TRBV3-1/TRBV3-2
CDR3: CASSSGTSGFTSQETQYF
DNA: TGTGCCAGCAGCTCAGGGACTAGCGGGTTCACCTCCCAAGAGACCCAGTACTTC

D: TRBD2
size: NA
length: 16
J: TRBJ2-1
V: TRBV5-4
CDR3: CASSLGGLAGYNEQFF
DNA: TGTGCCAGCAGCTTAGGGGGACTAGCGGGCTACAATGAGCAGTTCTTC

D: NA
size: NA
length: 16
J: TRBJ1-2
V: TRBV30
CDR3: CAWSVGGPGHYYGYTF
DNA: TGTGCCTGGAGTGTGGGGGGGCCAGGACACTACTATGGCTACACCTTC

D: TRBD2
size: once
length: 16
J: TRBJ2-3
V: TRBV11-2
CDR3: CASSPLAAASTDTQYF
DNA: TGTGCCAGCAGCCCCCTAGCGGCTGCTAGCACAGATACGCAGTATTTT

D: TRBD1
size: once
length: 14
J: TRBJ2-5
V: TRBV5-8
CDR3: CASSRAGGQETQYF
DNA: TGTGCCAGCAGCCGCGCAGGGGGTCAAGAGACCCAGTACTTC

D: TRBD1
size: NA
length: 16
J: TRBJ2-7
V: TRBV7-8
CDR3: CASSLAIGQGNYEQYF
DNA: TGTGCCAGCAGCTTAGCTATCGGACAGGGAAATTACGAGCAGTACTTC

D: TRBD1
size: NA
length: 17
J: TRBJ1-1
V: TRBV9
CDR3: CASSEKDRGRRVTEAFF
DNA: TGTGCCAGCAGCGAGAAGGACAGGGGGCGGCGTGTAACTGAAGCTTTCTTT

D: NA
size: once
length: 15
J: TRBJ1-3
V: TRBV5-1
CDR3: CASSLGQSSGNTIYF
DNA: TGCGCCAGCAGCTTGGGACAGAGCTCTGGAAACACCATATATTTT

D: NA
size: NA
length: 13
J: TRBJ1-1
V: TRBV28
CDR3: CASSLFRVGQAFF
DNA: TGTGCCAGCAGTTTATTCAGGGTTGGGCAAGCTTTCTTT

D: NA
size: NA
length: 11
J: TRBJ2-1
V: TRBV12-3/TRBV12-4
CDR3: CASSPRDSQFF
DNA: TGTGCCAGCAGCCCTCGGGATTCGCAGTTCTTC

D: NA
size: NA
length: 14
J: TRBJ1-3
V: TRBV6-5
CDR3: CASIQGVPGNTIYF
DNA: TGTGCCAGCATCCAGGGTGTCCCTGGAAACACCATATATTTT

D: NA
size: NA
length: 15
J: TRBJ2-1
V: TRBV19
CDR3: CASSISGSSYNEQFF
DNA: TGTGCCAGTAGTATTAGCGGAAGTTCCTACAATGAGCAGTTCTTC

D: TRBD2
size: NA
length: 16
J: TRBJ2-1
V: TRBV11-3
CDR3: CASSTSGTSGYNEQFF
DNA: TGTGCCAGCAGCACTTCCGGGACTAGCGGATACAATGAGCAGTTCTTC

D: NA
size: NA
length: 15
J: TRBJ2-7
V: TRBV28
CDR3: CASTETVGVFYEQYF
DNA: TGTGCCAGCACCGAGACGGTGGGAGTCTTCTACGAGCAGTACTTC

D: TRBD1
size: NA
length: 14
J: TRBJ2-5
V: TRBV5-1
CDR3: CASSLAGQGETQYF
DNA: TGCGCCAGCAGCTTGGCGGGACAGGGAGAGACCCAGTACTTC

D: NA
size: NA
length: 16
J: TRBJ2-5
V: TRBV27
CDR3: CASSLSFRLRSETQYF
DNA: TGTGCCAGCAGTTTATCTTTCAGATTACGATCCGAGACCCAGTACTTC

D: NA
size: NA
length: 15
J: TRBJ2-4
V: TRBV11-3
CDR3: CASSPDTLTKNIQYF
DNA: TGTGCCAGCAGCCCGGACACATTAACCAAAAACATTCAGTACTTC

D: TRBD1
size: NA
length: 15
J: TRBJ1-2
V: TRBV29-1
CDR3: CSVEHRGKTHYGYTF
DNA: TGCAGCGTTGAGCACAGGGGGAAAACCCACTATGGCTACACCTTC

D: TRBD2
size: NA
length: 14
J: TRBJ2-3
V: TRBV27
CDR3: CASSFTAGGDTQYF
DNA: TGTGCCAGCAGTTTCACAGCGGGAGGGGATACGCAGTATTTT

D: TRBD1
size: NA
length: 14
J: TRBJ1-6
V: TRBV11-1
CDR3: CASSGRDRNSPLHF
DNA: TGTGCCAGCAGCGGTCGGGACAGAAATTCACCCCTCCACTTT

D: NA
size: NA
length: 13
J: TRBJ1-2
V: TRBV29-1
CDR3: CSVAETGLGGYTF
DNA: TGCAGCGTTGCGGAGACAGGATTAGGTGGCTACACCTTC

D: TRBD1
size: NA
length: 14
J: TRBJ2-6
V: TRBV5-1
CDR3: CASSIGQGANVLTF
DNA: TGCGCCAGCAGCATCGGACAGGGAGCCAACGTCCTGACTTTC

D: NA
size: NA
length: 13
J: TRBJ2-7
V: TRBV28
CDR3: CASSPGQGGEQYF
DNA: TGTGCCAGCAGTCCGGGACAAGGCGGCGAGCAGTACTTC

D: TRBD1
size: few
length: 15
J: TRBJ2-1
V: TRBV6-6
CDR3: CASSYLPGQGNEQFF
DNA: TGTGCCAGCAGTTACCTCCCGGGACAGGGGAATGAGCAGTTCTTC

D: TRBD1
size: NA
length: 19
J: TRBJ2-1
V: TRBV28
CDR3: CASFAWGQGAFNAYNEQFF
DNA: TGTGCCAGTTTTGCCTGGGGACAGGGGGCATTCAACGCCTACAATGAGCAGTTCTTC

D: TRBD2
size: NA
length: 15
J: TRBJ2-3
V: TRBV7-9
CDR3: CASSLNGLATDTQYF
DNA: TGTGCCAGCAGCTTAAATGGACTAGCCACAGATACGCAGTATTTT

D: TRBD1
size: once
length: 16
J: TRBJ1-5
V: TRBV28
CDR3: CASSFEGQGFGQPQHF
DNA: TGTGCCAGCAGTTTTGAGGGACAGGGGTTCGGACAGCCCCAGCATTTT

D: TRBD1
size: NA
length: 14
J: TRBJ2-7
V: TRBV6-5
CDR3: CASSTGQDSYEQYF
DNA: TGTGCCAGCAGTACAGGACAGGATTCCTACGAGCAGTACTTC

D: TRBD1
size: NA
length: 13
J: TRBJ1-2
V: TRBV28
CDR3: CASSSGQGKGYTF
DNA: TGTGCCAGCAGTTCGGGACAGGGGAAGGGCTACACCTTC

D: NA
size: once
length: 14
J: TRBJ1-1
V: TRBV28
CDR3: CASSSLQMNTEAFF
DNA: TGTGCCAGCAGTTCCCTCCAGATGAACACTGAAGCTTTCTTT

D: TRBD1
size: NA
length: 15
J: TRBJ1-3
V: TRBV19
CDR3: CASSWTGGGGNTIYF
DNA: TGTGCCAGTAGTTGGACAGGGGGTGGTGGAAACACCATATATTTT

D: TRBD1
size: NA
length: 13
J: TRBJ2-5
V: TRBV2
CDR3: CASSRDSQETQYF
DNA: TGTGCCAGCAGCCGGGACAGCCAAGAGACCCAGTACTTC

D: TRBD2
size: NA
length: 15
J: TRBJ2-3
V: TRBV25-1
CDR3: CASSGLAGGTDTQYF
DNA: TGTGCCAGCAGTGGACTAGCGGGAGGAACAGATACGCAGTATTTT

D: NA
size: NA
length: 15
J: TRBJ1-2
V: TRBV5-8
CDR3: CASTTSAGRGHGYTF
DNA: TGTGCCAGCACCACGTCGGCAGGGAGGGGACATGGCTACACCTTC

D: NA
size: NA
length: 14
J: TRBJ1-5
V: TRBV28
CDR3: CASSRRGLSQPQHF
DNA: TGTGCCAGCAGTAGACGGGGTTTGAGTCAGCCCCAGCATTTT

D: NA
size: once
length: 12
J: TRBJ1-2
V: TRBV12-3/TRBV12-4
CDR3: CASSRAVGGYTF
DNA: TGTGCCAGCAGTAGGGCAGTGGGAGGGTACACCTTC

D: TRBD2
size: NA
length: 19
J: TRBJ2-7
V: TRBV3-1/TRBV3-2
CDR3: CASSQDPPSGAGRTYEQYF
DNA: TGTGCCAGCAGCCAAGATCCTCCCTCGGGAGCGGGAAGAACCTACGAGCAGTACTTC

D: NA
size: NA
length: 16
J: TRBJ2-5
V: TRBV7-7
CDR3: CASSRTADLYQETQYF
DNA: TGTGCTAGCAGCAGAACAGCCGACCTGTACCAAGAGACCCAGTACTTC

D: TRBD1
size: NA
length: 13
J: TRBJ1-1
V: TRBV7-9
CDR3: CASSFGQGFEAFF
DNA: TGTGCCAGCAGCTTCGGACAGGGATTTGAAGCTTTCTTT

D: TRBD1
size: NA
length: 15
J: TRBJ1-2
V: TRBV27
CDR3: CASRGTGIKNYGYTF
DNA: TGTGCCAGCAGGGGGACAGGGATAAAGAACTATGGCTACACCTTC

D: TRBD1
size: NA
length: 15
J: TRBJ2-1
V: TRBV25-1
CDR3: CASNGWQGVYNEQFF
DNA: TGTGCCAGCAACGGTTGGCAGGGGGTCTACAATGAGCAGTTCTTC

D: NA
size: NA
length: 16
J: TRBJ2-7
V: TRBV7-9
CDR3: CASSWYPEGSSYEQYF
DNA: TGTGCCAGCAGCTGGTACCCAGAGGGTTCCTCCTACGAGCAGTACTTC

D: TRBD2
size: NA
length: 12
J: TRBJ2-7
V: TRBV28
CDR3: CASVGREGEQYF
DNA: TGTGCCAGCGTGGGCAGGGAGGGCGAGCAGTACTTC

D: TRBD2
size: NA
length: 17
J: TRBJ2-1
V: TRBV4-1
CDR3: CASSQDGTGGPLNEQFF
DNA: TGCGCCAGCAGCCAAGATGGGACGGGAGGGCCGTTGAATGAGCAGTTCTTC

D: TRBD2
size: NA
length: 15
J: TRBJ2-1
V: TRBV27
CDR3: CASIEAGGGFGEQFF
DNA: TGTGCCAGTATTGAAGCGGGAGGGGGATTCGGTGAGCAGTTCTTC

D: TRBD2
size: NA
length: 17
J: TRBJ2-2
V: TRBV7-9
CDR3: CASSLGAGDYITGELFF
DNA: TGTGCCAGCAGCTTAGGAGCGGGGGACTATATCACCGGGGAGCTGTTTTTT

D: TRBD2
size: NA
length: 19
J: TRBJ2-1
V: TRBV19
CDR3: CASSISRVLAGVGRGEQFF
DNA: TGTGCCAGTAGTATTTCGCGGGTACTAGCGGGAGTAGGGAGGGGTGAGCAGTTCTTC

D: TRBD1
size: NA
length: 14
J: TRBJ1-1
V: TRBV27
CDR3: CASSIQGLATEAFF
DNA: TGTGCCAGCAGTATACAGGGGTTGGCCACTGAAGCTTTCTTT